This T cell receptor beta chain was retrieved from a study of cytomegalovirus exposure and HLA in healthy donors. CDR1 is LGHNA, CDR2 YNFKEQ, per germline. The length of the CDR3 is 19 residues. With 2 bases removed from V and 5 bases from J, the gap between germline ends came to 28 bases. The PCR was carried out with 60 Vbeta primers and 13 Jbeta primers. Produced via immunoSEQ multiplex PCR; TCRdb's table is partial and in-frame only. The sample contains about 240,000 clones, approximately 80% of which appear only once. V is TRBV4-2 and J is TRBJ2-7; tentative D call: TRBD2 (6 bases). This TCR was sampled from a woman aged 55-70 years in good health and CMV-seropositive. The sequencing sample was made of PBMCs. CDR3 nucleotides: TGTGCCAGCAGCCAACGGGACTCGAGAGTATTAGCCTCGTACCACGAGCAGTACTTC. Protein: CASSQRDSRVLASYHEQYF.